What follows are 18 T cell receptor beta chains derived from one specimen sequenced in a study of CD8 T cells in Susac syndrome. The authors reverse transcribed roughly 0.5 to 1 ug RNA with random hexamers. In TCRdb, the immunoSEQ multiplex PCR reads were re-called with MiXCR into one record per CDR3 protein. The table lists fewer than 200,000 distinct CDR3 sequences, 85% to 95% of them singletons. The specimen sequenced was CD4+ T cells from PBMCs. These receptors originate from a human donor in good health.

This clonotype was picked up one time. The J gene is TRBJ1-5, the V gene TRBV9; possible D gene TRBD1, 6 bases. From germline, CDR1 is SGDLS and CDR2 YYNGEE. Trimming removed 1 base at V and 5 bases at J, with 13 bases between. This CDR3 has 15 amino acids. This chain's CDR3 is CASSVSDRSDQPQHF. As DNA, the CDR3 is TGTGCCAGCAGCGTAAGCGACAGGTCAGATCAGCCCCAGCATTTT.

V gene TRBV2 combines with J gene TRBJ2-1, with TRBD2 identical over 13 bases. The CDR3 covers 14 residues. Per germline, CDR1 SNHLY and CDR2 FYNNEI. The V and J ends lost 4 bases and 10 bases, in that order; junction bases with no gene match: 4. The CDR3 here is CASSGLAGGLEQFF. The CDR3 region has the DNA TGTGCCAGCAGTGGACTAGCGGGAGGACTAGAGCAGTTCTTC.

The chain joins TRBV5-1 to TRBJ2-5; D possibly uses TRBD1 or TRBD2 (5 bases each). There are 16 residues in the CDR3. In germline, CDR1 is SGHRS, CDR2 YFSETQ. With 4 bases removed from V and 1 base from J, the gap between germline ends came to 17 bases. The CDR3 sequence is CASSAHETGPQETQYF. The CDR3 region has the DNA TGCGCCAGCAGCGCTCATGAAACGGGGCCCCAAGAGACCCAGTACTTC.

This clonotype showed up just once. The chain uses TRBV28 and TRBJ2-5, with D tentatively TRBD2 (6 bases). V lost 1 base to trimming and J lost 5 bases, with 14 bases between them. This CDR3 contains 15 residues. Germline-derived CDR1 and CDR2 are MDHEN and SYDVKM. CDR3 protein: CASSLSPGVWETQYF. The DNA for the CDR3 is TGTGCCAGCAGTTTATCCCCGGGAGTGTGGGAGACCCAGTACTTC.

The CDR3 here is CAWSGQLGNTIYF. CDR3 coding DNA: TGTGCCTGGAGTGGACAGCTCGGAAACACCATATATTTT. This rearrangement joins TRBV30 to TRBJ1-3; D might be TRBD1 (5 bases). Germline V gene data show CDR1 as GTSNPN and CDR2 as SVGIG (reference sequence). This CDR3 is built from 13 residues. Trimming pared 1 base from V and 4 bases from J, leaving 8 bases between.

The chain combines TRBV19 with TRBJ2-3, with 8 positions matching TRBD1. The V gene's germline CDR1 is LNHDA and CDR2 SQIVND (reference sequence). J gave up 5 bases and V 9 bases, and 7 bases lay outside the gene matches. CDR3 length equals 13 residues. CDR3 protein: CASRGLGKDTQYF. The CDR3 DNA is TGTGCCAGCAGGGGGCTAGGAAAAGATACGCAGTATTTT.

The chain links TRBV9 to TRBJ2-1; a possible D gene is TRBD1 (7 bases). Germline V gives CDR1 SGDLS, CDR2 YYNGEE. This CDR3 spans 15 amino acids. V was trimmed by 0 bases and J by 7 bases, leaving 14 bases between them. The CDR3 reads CASSVGGGAGNEQFF. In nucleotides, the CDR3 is TGTGCCAGCAGCGTAGGAGGGGGCGCGGGAAATGAGCAGTTCTTC.

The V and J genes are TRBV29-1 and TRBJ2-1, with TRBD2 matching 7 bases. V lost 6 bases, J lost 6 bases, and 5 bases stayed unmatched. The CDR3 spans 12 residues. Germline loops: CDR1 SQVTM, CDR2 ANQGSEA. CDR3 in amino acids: CSVGGGANEQFF. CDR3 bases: TGCAGCGTGGGGGGGGGAGCCAATGAGCAGTTCTTC.

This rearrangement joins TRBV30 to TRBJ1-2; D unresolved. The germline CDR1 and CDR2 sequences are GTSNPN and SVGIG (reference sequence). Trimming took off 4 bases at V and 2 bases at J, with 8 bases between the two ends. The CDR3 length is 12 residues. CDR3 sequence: CAWNPGNYGYTF. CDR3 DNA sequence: TGTGCCTGGAATCCCGGGAACTATGGCTACACCTTC.

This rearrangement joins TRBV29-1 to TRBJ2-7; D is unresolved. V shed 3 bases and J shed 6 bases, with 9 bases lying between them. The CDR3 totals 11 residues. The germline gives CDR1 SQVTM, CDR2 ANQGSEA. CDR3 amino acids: CSVEARREQYF. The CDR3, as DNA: TGCAGCGTTGAGGCCCGGCGCGAGCAGTACTTC.

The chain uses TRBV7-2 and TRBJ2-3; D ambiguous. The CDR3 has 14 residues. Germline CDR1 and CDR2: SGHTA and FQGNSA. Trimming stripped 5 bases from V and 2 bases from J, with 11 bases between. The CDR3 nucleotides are TGTGCCAGCAGCATAGGGCCGGTCACAGATACGCAGTATTTT. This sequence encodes CASSIGPVTDTQYF. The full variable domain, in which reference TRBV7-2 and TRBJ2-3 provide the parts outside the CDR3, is GAGVSQSPSNKVTEKGKDVELRCDPISGHTALYWYRQSLGQGLEFLIYFQGNSAPDKSGLPSDRFSAERTGGSVSTLTIQRTQQEDSAVYLCASSIGPVTDTQYFGPGTRLTVL.

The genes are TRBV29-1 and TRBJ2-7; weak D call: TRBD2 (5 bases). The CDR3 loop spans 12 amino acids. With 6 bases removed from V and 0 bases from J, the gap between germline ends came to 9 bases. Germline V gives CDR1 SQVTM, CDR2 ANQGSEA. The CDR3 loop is CSVRRDSYEQYF. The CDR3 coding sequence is TGCAGCGTACGCCGGGACTCCTACGAGCAGTACTTC.

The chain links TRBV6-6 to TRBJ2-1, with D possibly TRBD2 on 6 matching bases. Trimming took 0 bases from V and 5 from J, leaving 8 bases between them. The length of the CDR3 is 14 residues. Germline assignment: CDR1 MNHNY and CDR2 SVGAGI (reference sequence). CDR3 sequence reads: CASSYSGLNNEQFF. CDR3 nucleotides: TGTGCCAGCAGTTACTCGGGACTTAACAATGAGCAGTTCTTC.

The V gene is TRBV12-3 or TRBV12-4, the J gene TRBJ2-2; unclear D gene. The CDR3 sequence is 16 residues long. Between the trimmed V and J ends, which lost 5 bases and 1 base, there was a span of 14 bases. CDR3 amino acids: CASSPRRSLNTGELFF. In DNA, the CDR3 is TGTGCCAGCAGTCCCCGTCGTTCCCTGAACACCGGGGAGCTGTTTTTT.

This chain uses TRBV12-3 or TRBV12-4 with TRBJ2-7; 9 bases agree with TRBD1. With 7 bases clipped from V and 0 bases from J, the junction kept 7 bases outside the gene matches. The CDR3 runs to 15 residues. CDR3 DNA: TGTGCCAGCAACTTGGGACAGGGTAGCTCCTACGAGCAGTACTTC. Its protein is CASNLGQGSSYEQYF.

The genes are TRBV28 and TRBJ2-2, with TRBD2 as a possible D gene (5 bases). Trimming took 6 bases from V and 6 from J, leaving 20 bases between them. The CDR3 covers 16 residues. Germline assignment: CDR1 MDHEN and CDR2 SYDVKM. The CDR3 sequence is CASSRTSSVYAGELFF. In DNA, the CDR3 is TGTGCCAGCAGCCGTACTAGTTCGGTTTACGCCGGGGAGCTGTTTTTT.

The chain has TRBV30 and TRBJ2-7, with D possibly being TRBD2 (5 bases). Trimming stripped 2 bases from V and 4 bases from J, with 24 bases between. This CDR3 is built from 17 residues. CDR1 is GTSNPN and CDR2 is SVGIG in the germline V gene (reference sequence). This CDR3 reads CAWSPAGAPGSRYEQYF. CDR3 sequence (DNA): TGTGCCTGGAGTCCTGCAGGAGCCCCGGGGTCGCGATACGAGCAGTACTTC.

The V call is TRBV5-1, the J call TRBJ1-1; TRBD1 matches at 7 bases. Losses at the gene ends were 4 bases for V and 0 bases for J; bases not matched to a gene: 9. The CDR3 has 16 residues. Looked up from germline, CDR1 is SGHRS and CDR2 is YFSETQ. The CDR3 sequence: CASSPGTVTLNTEAFF. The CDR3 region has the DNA TGCGCCAGCAGCCCGGGGACAGTTACTTTGAACACTGAAGCTTTCTTT.